This T cell receptor beta chain was sequenced in a study of identical twins. General observations from the study: There were fewer insertions in abundant cord blood beta clonotypes, but memory repertoires showed no such pattern. Researchers caution that invariant MAIT and iNKT cells could partly confound zero-insertion analyses.

This clonotype was seen at least ten times. Its target is unknown. This CDR3 region has 15 residues. CDR1 and CDR2 from the germline V gene are SEHNR and FQNEAQ (reference sequence). V dropped 0 bases and J dropped 5 bases, with 14 bases sitting between them. A universal primer site was incorporated via template switching, and the cDNA contained unique molecular identifiers. One entry per CDR3 protein, called by TCRdb with MiXCR from the 5' RACE reads. The table records approximately 600,000 distinct CDR3 sequences, roughly 9.9% of them present only once. The same sample was also studied in work on yellow fever vaccine responses in identical twins.

This TCR came from a woman between 18 and 29 years old in good health. Sequencing input: PBMCs. The genes are TRBV7-9 and TRBJ2-7, with a possible D match to TRBD2 (5 bases). CDR3 DNA sequence: TGTGCCAGCAGCTTAGCGGCTGTTAGCGCCGACGAGCAGTACTTC. Encoded protein: CASSLAAVSADEQYF.